The present entry profiles one TCR beta chain with its context. Its antigen remains unidentified. The CDR3 is made up of 15 amino acids. Germline V lookup: CDR1 MNHEY, CDR2 SMNVEV (reference sequence). Following a re-call of the 5' RACE reads, TCRdb has one entry per CDR3 protein and lacks DNA. The listing records around 40,000 distinct CDR3 sequences. This sample was included in a study of monozygotic twins with inflammatory bowel disease. The study, taken as a whole, reports: Other individuals had fewer clonotypes in common with IBD patients than with healthy twins, especially with disease activity.

This receptor was obtained from a human donor with ulcerative colitis or Crohn's disease, or a healthy co-twin of an affected twin (not recorded which). This chain joins TRBV27 and TRBJ2-1; TCRdb returns TRBD1, unconfirmable since there is no DNA. Sequenced material: blood. The CDR3 sequence is CASSLRQASDNEQFF.